This is a list of T cell receptor beta chains from one sample in a study of blood T cell repertoires in COVID-19. Sequenced by immunoSEQ multiplex PCR; TCRdb stores in-frame clones only, minus some. This table holds 430,000 or so clones, around 89% found once. The specimen was PBMCs or T cells enriched from blood (not recorded which). The receptor source for this set is a woman between 35 and 50 years old who had recovered from COVID-19. The CDR3 runs from the conserved cysteine through the conserved F or W. D genes are given only for firm matches.

d_gene,v_gene,CDR3aa
TRBD2,TRBV29-1,CSVRGLAGGPLRTNEQFF
NA,TRBV10-1,CARNPPTRPQYGYTF
NA,TRBV19,CASSRDWTEKLFF
NA,TRBV6-5,CASSRGSEAFF
NA,TRBV9,CASSADSSIYGYTF
TRBD1,TRBV29-1,CSVGETGVRAFF
NA,TRBV11-2,CASSHLNRDPGNTIYF
NA,TRBV2,CASSEYVETEAFF
NA,TRBV6-1,CASSDWSAGDTQYF
NA,TRBV6-1,CASSDYPTGRDEKLFF
TRBD1,TRBV2,CASTQGVIYEQYF
TRBD2,TRBV18,CASSPIRLAGAIQGELFF
NA,TRBV7-8,CASTLAPYGNTIYF
NA,TRBV5-6,CASSLQIVTVYGYTF
NA,TRBV11-3,CASSLSGQNNSPLHF
TRBD2,TRBV9,CASTQAGGLLETQYF
NA,TRBV19,CASSIGRRDGELFF
NA,TRBV4-1,CASSLAGRDGYTF
NA,TRBV7-9,CASSLTLGRLPYGYTF
NA,TRBV7-8,CASSLGPYTEAFF
TRBD1,TRBV7-9,CASSLVGQGPVNYGYTF
TRBD2,TRBV18,CASRRTSGGSSYNEQFF
NA,TRBV6-5,CASSYSTGGPRYGYTF
TRBD2,TRBV19,CASSIRGLAGNEQFF
NA,TRBV6-2/TRBV6-3,CASSQLQAPSQYF
NA,TRBV12-5,CASTLQGGYTGELFF
NA,TRBV7-8,CASSYRELGEQYF
NA,TRBV4-3,CASSHGSPSLGGGELFF
NA,TRBV19,CASSISRETEAFF
TRBD1,TRBV5-4,CASSPDRGKANYGYTF
NA,TRBV6-2/TRBV6-3,CASSGAGTSKSRGSTDTQYF
TRBD2,TRBV7-2,CASSLAPSGRAGELFF
NA,TRBV7-2,CASSLTGQPWDGYTF
NA,TRBV27,CASSPRRGSVTGELFF
NA,TRBV28,CASSLWSGMLLDEAFF
NA,TRBV19,CASRDKMNTEAFF